This T cell receptor (beta chain) was identified in a study of beta chain features in type 1 diabetes. Only one heparinised blood draw was taken per donor, and its volume averaged roughly 0.12 L. CD45RO/CCR7/CD25/CD127/CD95/CD27 separated CD4+ naive, central memory, regulatory and stem cell-like memory cells by sorting. Note on this clone: Its antigen is not identified.

Since all of the isolated RNA was reverse transcribed, expressed TCRB transcripts were what got sequenced. The method was immunoSEQ multiplex PCR; TCRdb's version includes in-frame clones alone and lacks a portion of them. The sample has approximately 140,000 clones; around a tenth are singletons. Study-wide results and caveats: Insertion counts at VDJ junctions were lower in type 1 diabetes patients, who also showed more deletions there.

Germline lookup yields CDR1 KGHSH and CDR2 LQKENI. The CDR3 loop spans 13 amino acids. Trimming shortened V by 2 bases and J by 3 bases, and 8 bases separated the two germline ends. This TCR derives from a woman in her thirties or forties in good health. Specimen: central memory CD4+ T cells from blood. This chain connects TRBV18 to TRBJ2-7; D not resolved. In DNA form, the CDR3 reads TGTGCCAGCTCACCAGGGCTTAACTACGAGCAGTACTTC. It is translated as CASSPGLNYEQYF.